This TCR beta chain stems from a study of OX40 agonist ivuxolimab in advanced cancers. Looking at the study overall: The patients' treatment was ivuxolimab, an agonistic anti-OX40 (CD134) antibody. Participants averaged approximately 61 years of age (range roughly 23 to 85) and were over 75% male.

Profiling relied on immunoSEQ multiplex PCR, and the TCRdb table lists in-frame clones only, not all of them. This sample has 43,000 or so clones, with nearly 90% found just once. V shed 0 bases, J shed 9 bases, and the junction held 5 bases outside the gene matches. The CDR3 sequence is 13 residues long. Germline V gives CDR1 MNHNY, CDR2 SVGAGI (reference sequence). The sample in question was CD4+ or CD8+ T cells sorted from blood, obtained in a trial of the OX40 agonist ivuxolimab. This chain links TRBV6-6 with TRBJ2-7; 7 bases align to TRBD2. The clonotype originates from an adult with an advanced solid tumor such as melanoma, head and neck, liver or kidney cancer. DNA for the CDR3: TGTGCCAGCAGTTACTCTCCCGGGGGGTTGCAGTACTTC. This codes for CASSYSPGGLQYF.